Shown below are 8 T cell receptor beta chains from a single sample sequenced in a study of blood T cells in healthy people across ages. A J-beta primer mix and a sample-barcoded 5' primer were used in a second PCR of about 7 to 12 cycles. TCRdb reanalysed the 5' RACE reads using MiXCR and keeps one entry per CDR3 protein. The sample holds about 1.6 million distinct CDR3 sequences, 34% seen once. Material for sequencing was blood. The receptor set was obtained from a woman in her 30s in good health.

This clonotype was observed many times. The chain recombines TRBV29-1 with TRBJ1-2, with D uncertain. CDR3 length: 13 amino acids. Trimming took 0 bases from V and 5 from J, leaving 10 bases between them. CDR1 and CDR2 from the germline V gene are SQVTM and ANQGSEA. CDR3 coding DNA: TGCAGCGTTGAAGACCAGTACGAGTATGGCTACACCTTC. As protein: CSVEDQYEYGYTF. The full variable domain, with the rest looked up from reference TRBV29-1 and TRBJ1-2, is SAVISQKPSRDICQRGTSLTIQCQVDSQVTMMFWYRQQPGQSLTLIATANQGSEATYESGFVIDKFPISRPNLTFSTLTVSNMSPEDSSIYLCSVEDQYEYGYTFGSGTRLTVV.

The rearrangement joins TRBV12-3 or TRBV12-4 to TRBJ2-2, with TRBD1 identical over 11 bases. The CDR3 has 15 amino acids. The J segment lost 6 bases and the V segment lost 5 bases, leaving 5 bases of the junction unmatched. The DNA of the CDR3 is TGTGCCAGCAGTACCGGGACAGGGGGTCCCGGGGAGCTGTTTTTT. Its translation is CASSTGTGGPGELFF.

This clonotype was observed a few times. The rearrangement joins TRBV4-1 to TRBJ1-5, with a weak D call TRBD1 (5 bases). The V gene lost 0 bases and the J gene lost 3 bases, with 9 bases spanning the gap. From germline, CDR1 is MGHRA and CDR2 YSYEKL. CDR3 length equals 15 residues. CDR3 protein: CASSQERGTNQPQHF. The CDR3, as DNA: TGCGCCAGCAGCCAAGAGCGGGGGACCAATCAGCCCCAGCATTTT.

V and J are TRBV27 and TRBJ2-7, with D perhaps being TRBD1 or TRBD2 (6 bases each). This CDR3 has 18 residues. The germline V gene has CDR1 MNHEY and CDR2 SMNVEV (reference sequence). Trimming shortened V by 0 bases and J by 0 bases, and 18 bases separated the two germline ends. The chain's CDR3 is CASSLSRGRLGSSYEQYF. The DNA for the CDR3 is TGTGCCAGCAGTTTATCCCGGGGGCGGTTAGGGAGCTCCTACGAGCAGTACTTC.

This clonotype has more than one count but fewer than ten. This chain links TRBV20-1 with TRBJ2-1; TRBD2 aligns across 16 bases. The V segment lost 2 bases and the J segment 15 bases; nucleotides outside the gene matches: 7. The CDR3 is 14 amino acids. Germline V gene sequence: CDR1 DFQATT, CDR2 SNEGSKA (reference sequence). The CDR3: CSARPGTSGGAAFF. The CDR3 DNA reads as TGCAGTGCTAGACCCGGGACTAGCGGGGGGGCGGCGTTCTTC.

A few counts support this clonotype. This chain uses TRBV11-2 with TRBJ2-5; D may be TRBD1 (7 bases). CDR3 size: 14 residues. The V and J ends lost 5 bases and 9 bases respectively, with 19 bases between them. Germline values: CDR1 SGHAT, CDR2 FQNNGV. CDR3 residues: CASSGGQGVRAQYF. Written as DNA, the CDR3 is TGTGCCAGCAGCGGAGGGCAGGGGGTTCGGGCCCAGTACTTC. Full variable domain (remainder filled in from reference TRBV11-2 and TRBJ2-5): EAGVAQSPRYKIIEKRQSVAFWCNPISGHATLYWYQQILGQGPKLLIQFQNNGVVDDSQLPKDRFSAERLKGVDSTLKIQPAKLEDSAVYLCASSGGQGVRAQYFGPGTRLLVL.

The chain uses TRBV20-1 and TRBJ2-1; D unresolved. V lost 4 bases and J 9 bases, leaving 16 bases between the germline ends. There are 13 residues in the CDR3. Germline V gene lookup returns CDR1 DFQATT and CDR2 SNEGSKA (reference sequence). The CDR3 sequence is CSANQNLDSEQFF. The CDR3 nucleotides are TGCAGTGCTAACCAAAACTTAGATTCTGAGCAGTTCTTC.

This clonotype has a handful of counts. J is TRBJ2-5 and V is TRBV2; 9 bases match TRBD2. V gave up 6 bases and J gave up 4 bases; unmatched junction bases: 6. CDR1 and CDR2 from the germline V gene are SNHLY and FYNNEI. The CDR3 totals 14 residues. For the CDR3, the DNA is TGTGCCAGCAGGGACCCGGGACTAGCAGAGACCCAGTACTTC. Translating gives CASRDPGLAETQYF.